This T cell receptor beta chain is drawn from a study of T cell responses to AZD1222 COVID-19 vaccine. This table comes from immunoSEQ multiplex PCR, and its TCRdb copy is limited to in-frame clones, with some not included. The table lists some 120,000 clones, roughly 87% of them singletons. Study conclusions and caveats: No repertoire was sampled before or during the peak T cell response, only after it.

A word on this clone: What it binds is not known.

Germline V gene data show CDR1 as SGHVS and CDR2 as FNYEAQ. Trimming shortened V by 5 bases and J by 6 bases, and 15 bases separated the two germline ends. The CDR3 length is 14 residues. The rearrangement uses TRBV7-6 and TRBJ2-3; D not resolved. This clonotype was obtained from an adult in good health. Specimen: peripheral blood, collected on day 0 of AZD1222 vaccination. The CDR3 sequence is CASSPNTNGDTQYF. CDR3 nucleotide sequence: TGTGCCAGCAGCCCTAACACAAACGGCGATACGCAGTATTTT.